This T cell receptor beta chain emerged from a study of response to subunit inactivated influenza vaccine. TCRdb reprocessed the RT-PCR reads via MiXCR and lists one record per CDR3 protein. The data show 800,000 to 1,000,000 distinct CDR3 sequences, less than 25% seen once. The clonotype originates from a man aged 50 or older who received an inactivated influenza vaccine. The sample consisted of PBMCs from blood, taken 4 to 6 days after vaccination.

CDR3 sequence: CASSQGLTSYEQYF. CDR3 DNA sequence: TGTGCCAGCAGCCAAGGGCTTACCTCCTACGAGCAGTACTTC. This chain connects TRBV3-1 to TRBJ2-7; D gene unclear. CDR1 is LGHDT, CDR2 YNNKEL, per germline (reference sequence). Trimming took off 1 base at V and 0 bases at J, with 7 bases between the two ends. This CDR3 spans 14 amino acids.